This paragraph covers one TCR beta chain sequence. Generated by immunoSEQ multiplex PCR, the TCRdb table keeps only in-frame clones and is missing some. The table records tens of thousands of clones, about 70% of them present only once. This entry comes from a study of blood T cell repertoires in COVID-19. At the level of the study: PBMCs, B-cell-depleted T cells, or T cells were the source of the cDNA or gDNA that made up the material.

The material sequenced was peripheral blood. The receptor's source is a woman in her seventies with acute or convalescent COVID-19.

This CDR3 is CASSYSNRVNTEAFF. In nucleotides, the CDR3 is TGTGCCAGCAGTTACTCGAACAGGGTGAACACTGAAGCTTTCTTT. This rearrangement joins TRBV6-5 to TRBJ1-1; tentatively, D is TRBD1 (6 bases). The length of the CDR3 is 15 residues. Germline CDR1 MNHEY, CDR2 SVGAGI. Trimming pared 0 bases from V and 0 bases from J, leaving 8 bases between.